This T cell receptor beta chain was recorded in a study of OX40 agonist ivuxolimab in advanced cancers. Sequencing was performed with immunoSEQ multiplex PCR; in TCRdb, only in-frame clones are kept and a portion is missing. This sample has around 93,000 clones; approximately 87% occur once, and the top ten carry 1.5% to 2%. This CDR3 is 15 amino acids long. Trimming took 1 base from V and 1 from J, leaving 8 bases between them. Germline-derived CDR1 and CDR2 are LNHDA and SQIVND (reference sequence). The chain has TRBV19 and TRBJ2-1, with TRBD1 as a possible D gene (6 bases). This clonotype was sampled from an adult with an advanced solid tumor such as melanoma, head and neck, liver or kidney cancer. The sample in question was CD4+ or CD8+ T cells sorted from blood, obtained in a trial of the OX40 agonist ivuxolimab. CDR3: CASSIARGSYNEQFF. The CDR3 coding sequence is TGTGCCAGTAGTATAGCCAGGGGATCCTACAATGAGCAGTTCTTC.